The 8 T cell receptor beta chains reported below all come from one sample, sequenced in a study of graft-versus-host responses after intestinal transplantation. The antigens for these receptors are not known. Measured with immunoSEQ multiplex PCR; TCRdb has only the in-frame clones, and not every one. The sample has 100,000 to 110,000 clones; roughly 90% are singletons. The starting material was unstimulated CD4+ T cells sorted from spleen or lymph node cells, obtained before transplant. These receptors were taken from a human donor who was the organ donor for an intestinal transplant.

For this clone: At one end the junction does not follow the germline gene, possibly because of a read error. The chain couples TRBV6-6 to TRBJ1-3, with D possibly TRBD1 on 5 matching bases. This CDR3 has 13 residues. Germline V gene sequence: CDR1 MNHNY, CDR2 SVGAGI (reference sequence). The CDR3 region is CAARPRAGNTIYF. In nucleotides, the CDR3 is TGTGCCGCACGACCCAGGGCTGGCAACACCATATATTTT.

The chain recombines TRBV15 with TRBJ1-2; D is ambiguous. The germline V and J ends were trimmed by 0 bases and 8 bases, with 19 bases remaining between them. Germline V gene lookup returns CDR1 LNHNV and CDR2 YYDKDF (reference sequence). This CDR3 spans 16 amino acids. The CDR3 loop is CATSREKENPYGGYTF. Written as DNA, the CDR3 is TGTGCCACCAGCAGAGAGAAGGAAAACCCCTACGGGGGCTACACCTTC.

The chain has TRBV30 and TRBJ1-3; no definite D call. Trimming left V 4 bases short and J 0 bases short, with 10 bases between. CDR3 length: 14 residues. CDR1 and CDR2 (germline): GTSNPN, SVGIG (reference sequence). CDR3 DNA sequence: TGTGCCTGGATGGCCGACCCCTCTGGAAACACCATATATTTT. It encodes CAWMADPSGNTIYF.

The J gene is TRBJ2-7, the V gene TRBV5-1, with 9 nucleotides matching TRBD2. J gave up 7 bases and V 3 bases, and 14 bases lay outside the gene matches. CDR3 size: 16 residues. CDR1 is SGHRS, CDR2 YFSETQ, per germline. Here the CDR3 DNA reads TGCGCCAGCAGCTCTGATAGCGGGGGACCTACTAGGGAGCAGTACTTC. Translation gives CASSSDSGGPTREQYF.

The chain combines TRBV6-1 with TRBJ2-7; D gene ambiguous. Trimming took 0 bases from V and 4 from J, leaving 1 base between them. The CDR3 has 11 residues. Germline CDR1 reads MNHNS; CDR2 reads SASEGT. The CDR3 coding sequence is TGTGCCAGCAGTGAAGCTTACGAGCAGTACTTC. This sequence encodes CASSEAYEQYF.

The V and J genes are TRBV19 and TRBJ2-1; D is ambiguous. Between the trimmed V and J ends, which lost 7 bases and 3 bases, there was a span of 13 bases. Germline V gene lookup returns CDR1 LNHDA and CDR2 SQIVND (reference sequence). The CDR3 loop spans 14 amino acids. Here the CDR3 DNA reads TGTGCCAGTACTGGACCGTTACTCTACAATGAGCAGTTCTTC. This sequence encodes CASTGPLLYNEQFF.

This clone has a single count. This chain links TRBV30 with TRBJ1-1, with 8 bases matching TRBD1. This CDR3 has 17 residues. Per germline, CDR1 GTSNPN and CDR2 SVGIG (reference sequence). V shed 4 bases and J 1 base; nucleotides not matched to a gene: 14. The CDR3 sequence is CAWTPHRPGGWNTEAFF. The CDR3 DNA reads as TGTGCCTGGACTCCCCACCGCCCAGGGGGCTGGAACACTGAAGCTTTCTTT.

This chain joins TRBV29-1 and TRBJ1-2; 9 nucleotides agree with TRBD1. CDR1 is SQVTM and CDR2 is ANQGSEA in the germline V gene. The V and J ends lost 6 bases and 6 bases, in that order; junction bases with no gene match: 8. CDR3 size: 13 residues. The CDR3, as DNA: TGCAGCGTATCCGGGACAGGGAGTAATGGCTACACCTTC. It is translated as CSVSGTGSNGYTF.